This T cell receptor beta chain was sequenced in a study of chemoradiotherapy in HPV16-positive cancers. The overall study: Candidate HPV-specific T-cell clones and common TCR motifs came from functional assays in a couple of HPV16-positive patients.

Comment on this clone: As yet, its antigen is unknown.

The CDR3 has 11 residues. Germline V CDR1 and CDR2: SNHLY, FYNNEI. The germline V and J ends were trimmed by 5 bases and 0 bases, with 1 base remaining between them. Method: immunoSEQ multiplex PCR; TCRdb's copy keeps in-frame clones and lacks some. The sample has tens of thousands of clones; 73% are singletons. Overall study findings and caveats: In HPV16-positive patients, HPV-responsive T-cell expansion tracked better recurrence-free survival. Candidate HPV-specific clones and E7-related TCR motifs grew in tumor during treatment.

The specimen was obtained from a patient who underwent chemoradiotherapy. The sequence was obtained from a human donor with HPV-associated anogenital cancer. This chain connects TRBV2 to TRBJ1-1, with D hard to call. The CDR3 is CASSLNTEAFF. In nucleotides, the CDR3 is TGTGCCAGCAGTTTGAACACTGAAGCTTTCTTT.